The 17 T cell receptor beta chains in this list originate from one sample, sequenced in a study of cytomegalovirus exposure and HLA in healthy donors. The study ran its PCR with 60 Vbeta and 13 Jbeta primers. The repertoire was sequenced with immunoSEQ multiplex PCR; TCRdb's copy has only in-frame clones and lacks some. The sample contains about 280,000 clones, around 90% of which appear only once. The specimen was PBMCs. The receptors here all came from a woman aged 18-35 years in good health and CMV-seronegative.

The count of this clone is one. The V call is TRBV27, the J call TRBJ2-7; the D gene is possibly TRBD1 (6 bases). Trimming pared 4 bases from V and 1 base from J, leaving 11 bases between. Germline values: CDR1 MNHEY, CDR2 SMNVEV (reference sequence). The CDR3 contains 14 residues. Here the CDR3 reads CASSWGQGSYEQYF. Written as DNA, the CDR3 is TGTGCCAGCAGTTGGGGGCAGGGGTCCTACGAGCAGTACTTC.

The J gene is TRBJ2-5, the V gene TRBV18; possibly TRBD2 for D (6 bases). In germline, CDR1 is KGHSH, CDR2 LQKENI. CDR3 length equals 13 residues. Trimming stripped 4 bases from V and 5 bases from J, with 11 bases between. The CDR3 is CASSQGTAETQYF. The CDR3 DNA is TGTGCCAGCTCACAGGGGACTGCGGAGACCCAGTACTTC.

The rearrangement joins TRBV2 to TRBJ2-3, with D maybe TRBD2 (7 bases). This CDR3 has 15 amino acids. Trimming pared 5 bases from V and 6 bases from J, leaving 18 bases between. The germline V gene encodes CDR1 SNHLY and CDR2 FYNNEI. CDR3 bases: TGTGCCAGCAGTCCCTGGGGAGGGGGTACGGATACGCAGTATTTT. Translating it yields CASSPWGGGTDTQYF.

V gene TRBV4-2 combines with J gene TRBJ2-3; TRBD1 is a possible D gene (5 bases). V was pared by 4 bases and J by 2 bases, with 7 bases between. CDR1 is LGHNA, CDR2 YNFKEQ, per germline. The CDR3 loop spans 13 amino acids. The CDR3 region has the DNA TGTGCCAGCAGCCGGGGCTCCACAGATACGCAGTATTTT. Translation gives CASSRGSTDTQYF.

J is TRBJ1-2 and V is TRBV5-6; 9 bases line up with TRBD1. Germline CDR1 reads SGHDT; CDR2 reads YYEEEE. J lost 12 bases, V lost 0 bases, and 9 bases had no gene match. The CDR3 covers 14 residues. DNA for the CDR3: TGTGCCAGCAGCTTGGGCGCAGGACAGGGGACGAACACCTTC. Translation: CASSLGAGQGTNTF. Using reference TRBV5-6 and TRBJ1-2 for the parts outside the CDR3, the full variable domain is DAGVTQSPTHLIKTRGQQVTLRCSPKSGHDTVSWYQQALGQGPQFIFQYYEEEERQRGNFPDRFSGHQFPNYSSELNVNALLLGDSALYLCASSLGAGQGTNTFGSGTRLTVV.

CDR3 nucleotides: TGTGCCAGCAGTTCAGGGAAACGTGACACCATATATTTT. Protein: CASSSGKRDTIYF. The V call is TRBV27, the J call TRBJ1-3; D may be TRBD1 (5 bases). CDR1 is MNHEY and CDR2 is SMNVEV in the germline V gene (reference sequence). The CDR3 is 13 residues long. V lost 4 bases and J 8 bases, leaving 12 bases between the germline ends.

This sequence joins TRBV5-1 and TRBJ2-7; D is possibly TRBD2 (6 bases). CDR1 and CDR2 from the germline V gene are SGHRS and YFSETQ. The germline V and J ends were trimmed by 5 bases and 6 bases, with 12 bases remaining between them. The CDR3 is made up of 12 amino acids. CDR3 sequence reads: CASRGTRGEQYF. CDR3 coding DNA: TGCGCCAGCAGGGGGACTCGGGGCGAGCAGTACTTC.

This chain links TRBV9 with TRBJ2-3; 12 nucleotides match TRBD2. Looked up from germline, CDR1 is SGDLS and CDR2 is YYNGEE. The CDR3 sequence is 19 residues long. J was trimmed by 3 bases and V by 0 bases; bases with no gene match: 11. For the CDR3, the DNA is TGTGCCAGCAGCGTAGGACCTAGCGGGGGGGCTCTTGCTACAGATACGCAGTATTTT. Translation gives CASSVGPSGGALATDTQYF.

In DNA, the CDR3 is TGTGCCAGTAGCCCTAGCGGGGGGGCTAAACCCGGGGAGCTGTTTTTT. Its protein is CASSPSGGAKPGELFF. The genes are TRBV19 and TRBJ2-2; 12 bases match TRBD2. CDR3 length equals 16 residues. The ends lost 6 bases at V and 6 bases at J; junction bases unmatched: 8. Germline loops: CDR1 LNHDA, CDR2 SQIVND (reference sequence). The full variable domain, with the rest looked up from reference TRBV19 and TRBJ2-2, is DGGITQSPKYLFRKEGQNVTLSCEQNLNHDAMYWYRQDPGQGLRLIYYSQIVNDFQKGDIAEGYSVSREKKESFPLTVTSAQKNPTAFYLCASSPSGGAKPGELFFGEGSRLTVL.

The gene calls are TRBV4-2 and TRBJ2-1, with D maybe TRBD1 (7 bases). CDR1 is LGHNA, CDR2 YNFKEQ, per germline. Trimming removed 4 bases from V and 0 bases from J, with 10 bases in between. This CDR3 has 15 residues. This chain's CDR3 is CASSPRDSSYNEQFF. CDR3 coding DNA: TGTGCCAGCAGCCCGCGGGACAGCTCCTACAATGAGCAGTTCTTC.

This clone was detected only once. CDR3: CASRSGTGVEQYF. In nucleotides, the CDR3 is TGCGCCAGCAGGTCCGGGACAGGGGTCGAGCAGTACTTC. This sequence joins TRBV5-1 and TRBJ2-7; the match to TRBD1 covers 10 bases. With V trimmed by 5 bases and J by 6 bases, 5 bases remained unmatched. There are 13 residues in the CDR3. Germline values: CDR1 SGHRS, CDR2 YFSETQ.

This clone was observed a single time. The CDR3 spells CASSSAGTEFLMNTEAFF. CDR3 in DNA: TGTGCCAGCAGCTCTGCCGGGACAGAGTTCCTCATGAACACTGAAGCTTTCTTT. V and J are TRBV7-8 and TRBJ1-1, with 7 bases identical to TRBD1. CDR1 SGHVS and CDR2 FQNEAQ come from the germline V gene. The CDR3 has 18 amino acids. V shed 4 bases, J shed 0 bases, and the junction held 14 bases outside the gene matches.

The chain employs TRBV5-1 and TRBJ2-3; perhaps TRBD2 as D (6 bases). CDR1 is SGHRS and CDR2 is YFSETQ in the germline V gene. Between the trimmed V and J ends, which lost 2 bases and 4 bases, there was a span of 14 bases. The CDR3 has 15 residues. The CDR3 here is CASSLGPTSSDTQYF. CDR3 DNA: TGCGCCAGCAGCTTAGGGCCAACTAGCTCAGATACGCAGTATTTT.

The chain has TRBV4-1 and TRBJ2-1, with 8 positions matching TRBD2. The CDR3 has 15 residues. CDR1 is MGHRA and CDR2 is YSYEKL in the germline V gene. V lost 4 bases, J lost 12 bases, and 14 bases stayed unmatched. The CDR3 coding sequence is TGCGCCAGCAGCCCAGAAGACCTTAGCGGGGCCCCGCAGTTCTTC. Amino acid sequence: CASSPEDLSGAPQFF.

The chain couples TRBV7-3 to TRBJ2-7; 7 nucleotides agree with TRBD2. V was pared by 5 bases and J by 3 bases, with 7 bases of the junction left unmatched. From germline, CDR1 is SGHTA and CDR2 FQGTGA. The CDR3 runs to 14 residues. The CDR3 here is CASSPGLDHYEQYF. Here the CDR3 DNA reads TGTGCCAGCAGCCCCGGACTAGATCACTACGAGCAGTACTTC. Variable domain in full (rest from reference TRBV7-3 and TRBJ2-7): GAGVSQTPSNKVTEKGKYVELRCDPISGHTALYWYRQSLGQGPEFLIYFQGTGAADDSGLPNDRFFAVRPEGSVSTLKIQRTERGDSAVYLCASSPGLDHYEQYFGPGTRLTVT.

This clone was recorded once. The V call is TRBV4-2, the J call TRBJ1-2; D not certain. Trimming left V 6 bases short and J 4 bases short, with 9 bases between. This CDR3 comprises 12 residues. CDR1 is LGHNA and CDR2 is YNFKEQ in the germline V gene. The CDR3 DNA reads TGTGCCAGCAGAGAACCAGGCTATGGCTACACCTTC. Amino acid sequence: CASREPGYGYTF.

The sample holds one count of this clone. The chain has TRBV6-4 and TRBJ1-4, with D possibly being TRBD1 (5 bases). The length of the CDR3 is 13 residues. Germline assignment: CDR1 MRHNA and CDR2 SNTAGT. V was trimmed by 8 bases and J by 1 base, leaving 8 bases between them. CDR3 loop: CASVQGTNEKLFF. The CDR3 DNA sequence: TGTGCCAGCGTCCAGGGAACTAATGAAAAACTGTTTTTT.